This is a list of T cell receptor beta chains from one sample in a study of T cell responses to AZD1222 COVID-19 vaccine. The assay was immunoSEQ multiplex PCR, and TCRdb's table has in-frame clones only and misses some. The repertoire holds 95,000 to 100,000 clones, about 86% seen once, with 1.4% in the top ten. Sequences were derived from peripheral blood, sampled on day 0 of AZD1222 vaccination. Every receptor here comes from an adult in good health. CDR3s include the opening cysteine and the closing phenylalanine or tryptophan. A D gene is named only where the DNA matches it firmly. Clone sizes are given selectively: once, few, many, or a class where the clone is expanded.

TRBV19	TRBJ1-5	NA	NA	CASSIAGEGESRGNQPQHF	TGTGCCAGTAGTATAGCAGGAGAAGGGGAGAGTAGGGGCAATCAGCCCCAGCATTTT
TRBV19	TRBJ1-1	NA	NA	CASSPRRGNTEAFF	TGTGCCAGTAGTCCTCGGAGGGGGAACACTGAAGCTTTCTTT
TRBV6-4	TRBJ1-2	NA	TRBD1	CASITGQLNYGYTF	TGTGCCAGCATTACGGGACAGTTAAACTATGGCTACACCTTC
TRBV28	TRBJ1-5	NA	NA	CASTYGARRPQHF	TGTGCCAGCACCTATGGGGCCAGGCGGCCCCAGCATTTT
TRBV12-3/TRBV12-4	TRBJ1-1	NA	NA	CASSLVGNTEAFF	TGTGCCAGCAGTTTAGTGGGGAACACTGAAGCTTTCTTT
TRBV5-1	TRBJ2-1	NA	TRBD2	CASSLPSGILGDEQFF	TGCGCCAGCAGCTTGCCCAGCGGGATCCTAGGTGATGAGCAGTTCTTC
TRBV5-4	TRBJ2-4	few	TRBD2	CASSLESSGSVQYF	TGTGCCAGCAGCTTGGAGTCTAGCGGGAGTGTTCAGTACTTC
TRBV2	TRBJ2-7	NA	NA	CASRVGTGSYEQYF	TGTGCCAGCAGGGTCGGAACAGGGAGCTACGAGCAGTACTTC
TRBV12-3/TRBV12-4	TRBJ1-1	NA	NA	CASAVNTEAFF	TGTGCCAGCGCAGTGAACACTGAAGCTTTCTTT
TRBV7-3	TRBJ2-2	NA	NA	CASSRQGAANTGELFF	TGTGCCAGCAGCCGCCAGGGAGCGGCGAACACCGGGGAGCTGTTTTTT
TRBV6-6	TRBJ1-1	NA	NA	CASRRDATEAFF	TGTGCCAGCAGACGGGACGCCACTGAAGCTTTCTTT
TRBV19	TRBJ2-7	NA	NA	CASSIRAVRTPYEQYF	TGTGCCAGTAGTATCCGGGCAGTGAGGACCCCCTACGAGCAGTACTTC
TRBV19	TRBJ1-1	NA	NA	CASSIALTNTEAFF	TGTGCCAGTAGTATTGCCCTGACGAACACTGAAGCTTTCTTT
TRBV5-1	TRBJ2-5	NA	TRBD2	CASSLSPTSGEETQYF	TGCGCCAGCAGCTTGTCTCCGACTAGCGGAGAAGAGACCCAGTACTTC
TRBV19	TRBJ1-1	NA	NA	CASSSHYMNTEAFF	TGTGCCAGTAGTTCCCATTACATGAACACTGAAGCTTTCTTT
TRBV18	TRBJ2-7	once	TRBD1	CASSPTGTGRLAAWYEQYF	TGTGCCAGCTCACCAACCGGGACAGGGAGGTTAGCGGCCTGGTACGAGCAGTACTTC
TRBV30	TRBJ1-5	NA	NA	CAWSVAHGGQPQHF	TGTGCCTGGAGTGTTGCCCACGGAGGTCAGCCCCAGCATTTT
TRBV6-5	TRBJ2-2	NA	TRBD2	CASSYAWREGELFF	TGTGCCAGCAGTTACGCTTGGCGGGAGGGGGAGCTGTTTTTT
TRBV18	TRBJ1-2	NA	TRBD1	CASSPTGDYGYTF	TGTGCCAGCTCGCCGACAGGGGACTATGGCTACACCTTC
TRBV29-1	TRBJ1-1	NA	NA	CSVELKTALRAFF	TGCAGCGTTGAATTAAAAACCGCCCTGCGGGCTTTCTTT
TRBV6-5	TRBJ1-2	NA	NA	CASSPRDSPNYGYTF	TGTGCCAGCAGTCCCCGGGACTCTCCTAACTATGGCTACACCTTC
TRBV11-2	TRBJ1-1	NA	TRBD1	CASSPPGTGNTEAFF	TGTGCCAGCAGCCCGCCGGGGACAGGGAACACTGAAGCTTTCTTT
TRBV28	TRBJ2-3	NA	TRBD1	CATTGVGTDTQYF	TGTGCCACTACAGGGGTAGGTACAGATACGCAGTATTTT
TRBV4-3	TRBJ2-7	NA	NA	CASSQDLVGRISHEQYF	TGCGCCAGCAGCCAAGATCTTGTCGGCAGGATATCCCACGAGCAGTACTTC
TRBV9	TRBJ2-5	NA	TRBD1	CASSAGQGDQETQYF	TGTGCCAGCAGCGCAGGACAGGGAGACCAAGAGACCCAGTACTTC
TRBV19	TRBJ2-2	NA	TRBD1	CASSRWTGNTGELFF	TGTGCCAGTAGTAGATGGACAGGGAACACCGGGGAGCTGTTTTTT
TRBV7-9	TRBJ2-1	NA	NA	CASTNGDEQFF	TGTGCCAGCACCAACGGCGATGAGCAGTTCTTC
TRBV7-9	TRBJ1-2	NA	NA	CASSSGEGSYGYTF	TGTGCCAGCAGCTCCGGGGAGGGATCCTATGGCTACACCTTC
TRBV25-1	TRBJ2-7	NA	TRBD1	CASRKQGDMASEQYF	TGTGCCAGCAGAAAACAGGGGGACATGGCGTCCGAGCAGTACTTC
TRBV28	TRBJ1-4	NA	NA	CASSFDGSGEKLFF	TGTGCCAGCAGTTTCGATGGGAGTGGTGAAAAACTGTTTTTT
TRBV5-1	TRBJ2-3	NA	NA	CASSWDRTDTQYF	TGCGCCAGCAGTTGGGACCGCACAGATACGCAGTATTTT
TRBV4-2	TRBJ2-6	NA	NA	CASSQVGSSGANVLTF	TGTGCCAGCAGCCAAGTGGGCAGCTCTGGGGCCAACGTCCTGACTTTC
TRBV29-1	TRBJ1-1	NA	TRBD1	CSVRDRFSMNTEAFF	TGCAGCGTCCGGGACAGGTTCTCCATGAACACTGAAGCTTTCTTT
TRBV6-1	TRBJ1-1	NA	TRBD1	CASSELGQGAAAFF	TGTGCCAGCAGTGAATTGGGACAGGGGGCGGCCGCTTTCTTT
TRBV12-5	TRBJ2-3	few	TRBD2	CASALDYVAGATDTQYF	TGTGCTAGTGCCCTCGATTACGTAGCGGGAGCCACAGATACGCAGTATTTT
TRBV29-1	TRBJ1-2	NA	NA	CSAATGSDYGYTF	TGCAGCGCTGCGACAGGTTCGGACTATGGCTACACCTTC
TRBV7-2	TRBJ2-7	NA	TRBD1	CASSLSDRGRNYEQYF	TGTGCCAGCAGCTTGTCAGACAGGGGGAGAAACTACGAGCAGTACTTC
TRBV6-5	TRBJ1-2	once	NA	CASRTRLNYGYTF	TGTGCCAGCAGGACCAGACTCAACTATGGCTACACCTTC
TRBV12-3/TRBV12-4	TRBJ1-2	few	NA	CASSEGRPYGYTF	TGTGCCAGCAGTGAGGGGCGCCCCTATGGCTACACCTTC
TRBV6-5	TRBJ1-1	NA	NA	CASSPGALLNTEAFF	TGTGCCAGCAGCCCAGGGGCCCTATTGAACACTGAAGCTTTCTTT
TRBV6-2/TRBV6-3	TRBJ2-7	NA	NA	CASSSSSYEQYF	TGTGCCAGCAGTTCAAGCTCCTACGAGCAGTACTTC
TRBV29-1	TRBJ2-3	once	NA	CSVEHTGFTDTQYF	TGCAGCGTTGAACATACAGGGTTCACAGATACGCAGTATTTT
TRBV10-3	TRBJ2-6	once	TRBD1	CAIGYTGVGANVLTF	TGTGCCATCGGTTATACAGGGGTTGGGGCCAACGTCCTGACTTTC
TRBV15	TRBJ1-4	few	TRBD1	CATSKNRGGTNEKLFF	TGTGCCACCAGCAAGAACAGGGGAGGAACTAATGAAAAACTGTTTTTT